This record covers a single T cell receptor (beta chain). The data were obtained in a study of cytomegalovirus exposure and HLA in healthy donors. Germline CDR1 is SGHRS and CDR2 is YFSETQ. Trimming took 8 bases from V and 4 from J, leaving 19 bases between them. This CDR3 comprises 15 residues. The PCR used 60 Vbeta and 13 Jbeta primers. TCRdb's table, derived via immunoSEQ multiplex PCR, lists solely in-frame clones and lacks some. The sample yields some 90,000 clones, approximately 79% seen once. This TCR was sampled from a man younger than 40 in good health and CMV-seronegative. This rearrangement joins TRBV5-1 to TRBJ1-3; D may be TRBD1 (6 bases). Sequencing was carried out using PBMCs. In DNA, the CDR3 is TGCGCCAGTGCACTGGGGGGGCGCCGGGGAAACACCATATATTTT. This gives the protein CASALGGRRGNTIYF.